Listed here are 22 T cell receptor beta chains from one sample, sequenced in a study of beta chain features in type 1 diabetes (dated 2018 in TCRdb). Libraries were constructed by the immunoSEQ multiplex PCR assay. The High Capacity cDNA Reverse Transcription Kit was used to reverse transcribe all of the isolated RNA, meaning that expressed TCRB transcripts were what got sequenced. Imported from immuneACCESS, the table was reduced by TCRdb to in-frame sequences with V and J called. These copies leave out some clones; in studies compared against another copy, an unresolved V gene accounts for under half, and the cause of the remainder is not known. This sample gives roughly 240,000 clones in total; about 63% of them show up just once. About 0.051% of the sample is taken by the ten largest. The specimen was naive CD4+ T cells from blood. The cell subset or site label of this sample denotes: true naive CD4+ T cells. These receptors were obtained from a man aged 25 to 40 in good health.

The V call is TRBV7-2, the J call TRBJ2-2, with 9 bases lining up with TRBD1. The CDR3 is 14 amino acids. Germline values: CDR1 SGHTA, CDR2 FQGNSA. After removal of 5 bases from V and 7 bases from J, the junction contained 5 bases not matched to a gene. The CDR3 protein is CASSRDRAVGELFF. In nucleotides, the CDR3 is TGTGCCAGCAGCCGGGACAGGGCGGTCGGGGAGCTGTTTTTT. Full variable domain (missing parts from reference TRBV7-2 and TRBJ2-2): GAGVSQSPSNKVTEKGKDVELRCDPISGHTALYWYRQSLGQGLEFLIYFQGNSAPDKSGLPSDRFSAERTGGSVSTLTIQRTQQEDSAVYLCASSRDRAVGELFFGEGSRLTVL.

This clone was seen a single time. The gene calls are TRBV10-3 and TRBJ2-3; D is tentatively TRBD1 or TRBD2 (5 bases each). Germline CDR1 ENHRY, CDR2 SYGVKD. Trimming left V 8 bases short and J 3 bases short, with 21 bases between. The CDR3 extends over 16 amino acids. CDR3 in DNA: TGTGCCATCCACCCGGGACCGAGCTTGAGTACAGATACGCAGTATTTT. Its protein product is CAIHPGPSLSTDTQYF.

The chain carries TRBV4-3 and TRBJ2-1; D remains unclear. V lost 0 bases to trimming and J lost 2 bases, with 2 bases between them. The CDR3 is 13 amino acids. Germline CDR1 is LGHNA and CDR2 is YSLEER. The CDR3 reads CASSQEAYNEQFF. The CDR3 region has the DNA TGCGCCAGCAGCCAAGAGGCCTACAATGAGCAGTTCTTC.

The chain combines TRBV29-1 with TRBJ2-7, with TRBD2 matching over 8 bases. There are 14 residues in the CDR3. Germline V gene data show CDR1 as SQVTM and CDR2 as ANQGSEA. V was pared by 3 bases and J by 4 bases, with 8 bases of the junction left unmatched. This CDR3 reads CSVETSAQRYEQYF. DNA for the CDR3: TGCAGCGTTGAGACTAGCGCCCAGAGGTACGAGCAGTACTTC.

V and J are TRBV25-1 and TRBJ2-1; TRBD2 aligns across 10 bases. CDR3 length equals 16 residues. V dropped 3 bases and J dropped 7; count of bases not matched to a gene: 9. Per germline, CDR1 MGHDK and CDR2 SYGVNS. CDR3 nucleotides: TGTGCCAGCAGTGAGCGGACTAGCGGTCTTAATAATGAGCAGTTCTTC. Encoded protein: CASSERTSGLNNEQFF.

The chain carries TRBV23-1 and TRBJ1-1; 11 bases are a match to TRBD1. TRBV23-1 is filed as an ORF, its function uncertain. With 6 bases clipped from V and 4 bases from J, the junction kept 7 bases outside the gene matches. The CDR3 totals 15 residues. The CDR3 protein is CASRRGTGGSTEAFF. The CDR3 DNA reads TGCGCCAGCAGACGCGGGACAGGGGGGAGCACTGAAGCTTTCTTT.

This clone has only a few counts. This chain connects TRBV9 to TRBJ2-5; D remains ambiguous. The CDR3 contains 12 residues. Germline CDR1 reads SGDLS; CDR2 reads YYNGEE. Trimming took 0 bases from V and 6 from J, leaving 6 bases between them. The CDR3 here is CASSVDFQTQYF. As DNA, the CDR3 is TGTGCCAGCAGCGTAGATTTTCAGACCCAGTACTTC. Full variable domain (rest looked up from reference TRBV9 and TRBJ2-5): DSGVTQTPKHLITATGQRVTLRCSPRSGDLSVYWYQQSLDQGLQFLIQYYNGEERAKGNILERFSAQQFPDLHSELNLSSLELGDSALYFCASSVDFQTQYFGPGTRLLVL.

The chain links TRBV28 to TRBJ2-5; 13 bases match TRBD2. V gave up 6 bases and J gave up 4 bases; unmatched junction bases: 8. The CDR3 is 16 residues long. Germline lookup yields CDR1 MDHEN and CDR2 SYDVKM. The CDR3 region has the DNA TGTGCCAGCAGCACACTAGCGGGAGGGCCTGGAGAGACCCAGTACTTC. Protein product: CASSTLAGGPGETQYF. Full variable domain (rest looked up from reference TRBV28 and TRBJ2-5): DVKVTQSSRYLVKRTGEKVFLECVQDMDHENMFWYRQDPGLGLRLIYFSYDVKMKEKGDIPEGYSVSREKKERFSLILESASTNQTSMYLCASSTLAGGPGETQYFGPGTRLLVL.

The rearrangement uses TRBV7-9 and TRBJ2-5; 11 bases line up with TRBD2. In germline, CDR1 is SEHNR, CDR2 FQNEAQ (reference sequence). V gave up 3 bases and J gave up 2 bases; unmatched junction bases: 2. This CDR3 is built from 15 residues. The CDR3: CASSFGTSGQETQYF. Here the CDR3 DNA reads TGTGCCAGCAGCTTCGGGACTAGCGGACAAGAGACCCAGTACTTC.

This chain joins TRBV28 and TRBJ2-1; 10 bases line up with TRBD2. Unmatched junction bases numbered 10, after V lost 6 bases and J lost 8 bases. The V gene's germline CDR1 is MDHEN and CDR2 SYDVKM. The CDR3 runs 15 residues. CDR3 sequence: CASREGLAGVYEQFF. CDR3 DNA: TGTGCCAGCAGGGAGGGGCTAGCGGGAGTCTATGAGCAGTTCTTC.

The chain has TRBV30 and TRBJ2-1, with 11 nucleotides matching TRBD1. Germline-derived CDR1 and CDR2 are GTSNPN and SVGIG (reference sequence). The CDR3 totals 16 residues. Trimming at V came to 3 bases and at J to 2 bases, leaving 6 bases not matched to a gene. The CDR3 nucleotides read TGTGCCTGGAGCCGAAGGGGACAGGGGGCCTACAATGAGCAGTTCTTC. Amino acid sequence: CAWSRRGQGAYNEQFF.

This chain joins TRBV2 and TRBJ1-6; D gene ambiguous. The V gene's germline CDR1 is SNHLY and CDR2 FYNNEI. V shed 3 bases and J shed 9 bases, with 12 bases lying between them. The CDR3 runs to 14 residues. CDR3: CASSDSRVGSPLHF. The CDR3, as DNA: TGTGCCAGCAGTGATTCTAGGGTGGGTTCACCCCTCCACTTT.

The chain uses TRBV27 and TRBJ2-3, with TRBD2 matching 11 bases. The CDR3 extends over 16 amino acids. CDR1 and CDR2 (germline): MNHEY, SMNVEV (reference sequence). V lost 6 bases and J lost 0; bases outside the gene matches: 5. The CDR3 region has the DNA TGTGCCAGCAGCCGACTAGCGGGAATTAGCACAGATACGCAGTATTTT. Its protein is CASSRLAGISTDTQYF.

This chain links TRBV30 with TRBJ2-2; no clear D. The germline V and J ends were trimmed by 2 bases and 6 bases, with 4 bases remaining between them. Per germline, CDR1 GTSNPN and CDR2 SVGIG (reference sequence). The CDR3 length is 11 residues. This CDR3 reads CAWSRPGELFF. The CDR3 bases are TGTGCCTGGAGTCGTCCCGGGGAGCTGTTTTTT.

This chain links TRBV19 with TRBJ1-5, with 7 bases aligning to TRBD1. Trimming cost V 4 bases and J 5 bases; bases outside gene matches: 8. Looked up from germline, CDR1 is LNHDA and CDR2 is SQIVND (reference sequence). The length of the CDR3 is 15 residues. The CDR3 DNA reads as TGTGCCAGTAGTACCACAGAAGGGGGCTATCAGCCCCAGCATTTT. As protein: CASSTTEGGYQPQHF.

This sequence joins TRBV2 and TRBJ1-2; D gene uncertain. V lost 1 base, J lost 4 bases, and 10 bases lay in between. The CDR3 consists of 14 residues. Germline values: CDR1 SNHLY, CDR2 FYNNEI. For the CDR3, the DNA is TGTGCCAGCAGTGAAGGGGCCGGGTTCTATGGCTACACCTTC. Translation gives CASSEGAGFYGYTF.

This chain uses TRBV7-2 with TRBJ2-3, with 10 nucleotides matching TRBD2. Germline CDR1 SGHTA, CDR2 FQGNSA. There are 18 residues in the CDR3. Trimming removed 0 bases from V and 0 bases from J; junction bases left unmatched: 6. CDR3 region: CASSLAVVSGRSTDTQYF. CDR3 sequence (DNA): TGTGCCAGCAGCTTAGCGGTAGTTAGCGGGAGGAGCACAGATACGCAGTATTTT. The full variable domain, in which reference TRBV7-2 and TRBJ2-3 provide the parts outside the CDR3, is GAGVSQSPSNKVTEKGKDVELRCDPISGHTALYWYRQSLGQGLEFLIYFQGNSAPDKSGLPSDRFSAERTGGSVSTLTIQRTQQEDSAVYLCASSLAVVSGRSTDTQYFGPGTRLTVL.

This clone has only one observation. The chain links TRBV7-2 to TRBJ2-3, with 7 nucleotides matching TRBD2. Germline V gene data show CDR1 as SGHTA and CDR2 as FQGNSA. This CDR3 is 13 amino acids long. Unmatched junction bases numbered 2, after V lost 6 bases and J lost 2 bases. In nucleotides, the CDR3 is TGTGCCAGCAGACGGGACTACACAGATACGCAGTATTTT. This gives the protein CASRRDYTDTQYF.

The CDR3 nucleotides are TGTGCCAGCAGCTCCGGACTAGCGGGGGGAGATACGCAGTATTTT. It codes for CASSSGLAGGDTQYF. This chain joins TRBV7-9 and TRBJ2-3; 14 nucleotides line up with TRBD2. The germline CDR1 and CDR2 sequences are SEHNR and FQNEAQ (reference sequence). The J segment lost 5 bases and the V segment lost 4 bases, leaving 2 bases of the junction unmatched. The CDR3 is 15 amino acids.

The chain is built from TRBV7-2 and TRBJ2-7; D is unresolved. This CDR3 has 12 amino acids. V lost 5 bases and J 6 bases, leaving 11 bases between the germline ends. Germline-derived CDR1 and CDR2 are SGHTA and FQGNSA. The CDR3 loop is CASSPAQAEQYF. CDR3 bases: TGTGCCAGCAGCCCTGCCCAGGCCGAGCAGTACTTC. The whole variable domain, filled in from reference TRBV7-2 and TRBJ2-7, reads GAGVSQSPSNKVTEKGKDVELRCDPISGHTALYWYRQSLGQGLEFLIYFQGNSAPDKSGLPSDRFSAERTGGSVSTLTIQRTQQEDSAVYLCASSPAQAEQYFGPGTRLTVT.

This chain links TRBV30 with TRBJ1-3; 7 bases are shared with TRBD1. Germline CDR1 reads GTSNPN; CDR2 reads SVGIG (reference sequence). V was pared by 0 bases and J by 0 bases, with 5 bases of the junction left unmatched. CDR3 length: 16 amino acids. The CDR3 DNA is TGTGCCTGGAGTGTTGGGGGACAGTCCTCTGGAAACACCATATATTTT. It codes for CAWSVGGQSSGNTIYF.

This clone was counted between two and nine times. One junction end disagrees with the germline gene, perhaps due to a read error. The V and J genes are TRBV30 and TRBJ2-1; D is possibly TRBD2 (6 bases). The germline gives CDR1 GTSNPN, CDR2 SVGIG (reference sequence). CDR3 size: 13 residues. The chain's CDR3 is CARRRLAYNEQFF. In DNA form, the CDR3 reads TGTGCCCGGAGGAGGCTAGCGTACAATGAGCAGTTCTTC.